The clone carrying this T cell receptor (beta chain) was found a few times. From the reads, TCRdb called clonotypes with MiXCR, one entry per CDR3 protein. The sample gives 250,000 to 300,000 distinct CDR3 sequences, about 15% of which show up once; roughly 45% is in the top ten. Looked up from germline, CDR1 is SQVTM and CDR2 is ANQGSEA. This CDR3 has 15 residues. After removal of 6 bases from V and 5 bases from J, the junction contained 12 bases not matched to a gene. The record originates from a study of T cell repertoires in cytomegalovirus infection. The clonotype was recovered from a human donor in good health (CMV status not recorded). Some clones in this sample may be carry-over from other donors' samples. The sequenced sample consisted of CD8+ T cells from PBMCs. The V and J genes are TRBV29-1 and TRBJ2-5; TRBD2 aligns across 10 bases. CDR3 in amino acids: CSVASGGVPPETQYF. In nucleotides, the CDR3 is TGCAGCGTAGCTAGCGGGGGCGTGCCCCCGGAGACCCAGTACTTC.